The 26 T cell receptor beta chains listed next were all sequenced from one sample in a study of early T cells in non-severe SARS-CoV-2 infection. TCRdb reanalysed the 5' RACE reads using MiXCR and keeps one entry per CDR3 protein. Among tens of thousands of distinct CDR3 sequences, 5.5% to 7% were seen once, and the ten largest hold under 5%. Input material: whole blood. The receptors shown here come from an adult who was a healthcare worker with PCR-confirmed SARS-CoV-2 infection or an uninfected control (not recorded which).

This chain connects TRBV14 to TRBJ2-1; 8 bases match TRBD2. In germline, CDR1 is SGHDN, CDR2 FVKESK. The J segment lost 16 bases and the V segment lost 3 bases, leaving 14 bases of the junction unmatched. The CDR3 is made up of 14 amino acids. The CDR3 spells CASSQGRNSGSPFF. In DNA form, the CDR3 reads TGTGCCAGCAGCCAGGGCCGAAACAGCGGGAGCCCTTTCTTC.

In this sample, this clonotype turned up a few times. The rearrangement joins TRBV11-2 to TRBJ2-7; 11 bases line up with TRBD2. The germline CDR1 and CDR2 sequences are SGHAT and FQNNGV. J gave up 3 bases and V 1 base, and 11 bases lay outside the gene matches. The CDR3 has 18 amino acids. The CDR3 region has the DNA TGTGCCAGCAGCTTAGTTTCGGTACCGGGACTAGCGGACTACGAGCAGTACTTC. This gives the protein CASSLVSVPGLADYEQYF. The whole variable domain, filled in from reference TRBV11-2 and TRBJ2-7, reads EAGVAQSPRYKIIEKRQSVAFWCNPISGHATLYWYQQILGQGPKLLIQFQNNGVVDDSQLPKDRFSAERLKGVDSTLKIQPAKLEDSAVYLCASSLVSVPGLADYEQYFGPGTRLTVT.

The table lists this clonotype with many counts. The chain links TRBV7-9 to TRBJ2-2, with 14 positions matching TRBD2. Germline V gene sequence: CDR1 SEHNR, CDR2 FQNEAQ (reference sequence). After removal of 4 bases from V and 4 bases from J, the junction contained 5 bases not matched to a gene. The CDR3 loop spans 17 amino acids. CDR3: CASSSRGLAGATGELFF. The CDR3 coding sequence is TGTGCCAGCAGCTCACGGGGACTAGCGGGAGCCACCGGGGAGCTGTTTTTT.

This clonotype has ten or more counts. Germline and junction disagree at one end, which may indicate a read error. The CDR3 is CASSWGLAAPVF. DNA for the CDR3: TGTGCCAGCAGTTGGGGACTAGCGGCCCCGGTTTTT. This chain connects TRBV6-2 or TRBV6-3 to TRBJ2-3; 11 bases are a match to TRBD2. The CDR3 loop spans 12 amino acids. Germline CDR1 is MNHEY and CDR2 is SVGEGT.

This clonotype was counted ten times or more. V usage is TRBV28 and J usage is TRBJ2-5; no reliable D call. Deletions cut 1 base from V and 2 bases from J, with 11 bases between. Germline V gives CDR1 MDHEN, CDR2 SYDVKM. The CDR3 sequence is 15 residues long. The DNA for the CDR3 is TGTGCCAGCAGTTTATTCGGTGGGAATCAAGAGACCCAGTACTTC. Its translation: CASSLFGGNQETQYF.

The gene calls are TRBV12-3 or TRBV12-4 and TRBJ2-7; D may correspond to TRBD1 or TRBD2 (5 bases each). Deletions cut 1 base from V and 0 bases from J, with 10 bases between. This CDR3 is built from 15 residues. CDR3 region: CASSLDPGTSYEQYF. For the CDR3, the DNA is TGTGCCAGCAGTTTAGACCCAGGGACCTCCTACGAGCAGTACTTC.

This clonotype has only a few counts. The rearrangement uses TRBV7-9 and TRBJ1-2; D remains ambiguous. The V end was cut by 4 bases, the J end by 4 bases, with 13 bases between. The CDR3 runs 14 residues. Germline V gives CDR1 SEHNR, CDR2 FQNEAQ (reference sequence). The CDR3 here is CASSSDGPSYGYTF. In DNA, the CDR3 is TGTGCCAGCAGCTCAGACGGCCCCTCCTATGGCTACACCTTC.

The sample holds many counts of this clonotype. The chain couples TRBV29-1 to TRBJ2-1; possibly TRBD1 or TRBD2 for D (5 bases each). Trimming cost V 5 bases and J 5 bases, with 19 bases left between them. The V gene's germline CDR1 is SQVTM and CDR2 ANQGSEA. The CDR3 sequence is 15 residues long. The CDR3 DNA follows: TGCAGCGTTTGGATAGTAGGAGAGGGGAACAATGAGCAGTTCTTC. Translation: CSVWIVGEGNNEQFF.

The V and J genes are TRBV20-1 and TRBJ2-2; 8 bases agree with TRBD2. V gave up 3 bases and J gave up 5 bases; unmatched junction bases: 2. Germline assignment: CDR1 DFQATT and CDR2 SNEGSKA (reference sequence). The CDR3 spans 13 residues. CDR3 loop: CSASASGTGELFF. The CDR3 coding sequence is TGCAGTGCTAGCGCTAGCGGGACCGGGGAGCTGTTTTTT.

This clonotype came up many times. CDR3 sequence: CASSYEGYNEQFF. The CDR3 region has the DNA TGTGCCAGCAGTTACGAAGGTTACAATGAGCAGTTCTTC. The chain links TRBV6-5 to TRBJ2-1; D uncertain. Germline assignment: CDR1 MNHEY and CDR2 SVGAGI. V lost 2 bases and J 4 bases, leaving 6 bases between the germline ends. This CDR3 has 13 amino acids.

There are a few counts of this clonotype. The V and J genes are TRBV12-3 or TRBV12-4 and TRBJ1-5, with D maybe TRBD1 (5 bases). V dropped 5 bases and J dropped 6 bases, with 14 bases sitting between them. This CDR3 has 14 amino acids. DNA for the CDR3: TGTGCCAGCAGTCCTCATGGGGGGGGTCAGCCCCAGCATTTT. Translating gives CASSPHGGGQPQHF.

Many counts were recorded for this clonotype. The chain combines TRBV7-6 with TRBJ2-1; TRBD2 agrees at 8 bases. With 6 bases clipped from V and 4 bases from J, the junction kept 11 bases outside the gene matches. This CDR3 has 16 residues. Germline assignment: CDR1 SGHVS and CDR2 FNYEAQ. In nucleotides, the CDR3 is TGTGCCAGCAGTGTAACCGAAGCGGGAGTTTACAATGAGCAGTTCTTC. Translated: CASSVTEAGVYNEQFF.

This clonotype occurred many times. V usage is TRBV7-3 and J usage is TRBJ2-6; D may be TRBD1 (7 bases). Germline V gives CDR1 SGHTA, CDR2 FQGTGA. The ends were cut back, 2 bases at V and 1 base at J, with 12 bases in the middle. The CDR3 length is 17 residues. The CDR3 DNA is TGTGCCAGCAGCTTATCGGCAGGGGGGTCTGGGGCCAACGTCCTGACTTTC. Amino acids: CASSLSAGGSGANVLTF.

The chain links TRBV7-6 to TRBJ2-7; 11 nucleotides match TRBD2. Germline CDR1 reads SGHVS; CDR2 reads FNYEAQ. The J segment lost 3 bases and the V segment lost 5 bases, leaving 6 bases of the junction unmatched. This CDR3 comprises 15 residues. In DNA form, the CDR3 reads TGTGCCAGCAGCCCACCCGGGACTAGCGGCTACGAGCAGTACTTC. Encoded protein: CASSPPGTSGYEQYF.

In its sample, this clonotype was seen a few times. The chain employs TRBV4-1 and TRBJ2-1; D uncertain. Germline-derived CDR1 and CDR2 are MGHRA and YSYEKL. The CDR3 totals 17 residues. The V end was cut by 3 bases, the J end by 1 base, with 16 bases between. The CDR3 protein is CASSQTPRVGSYNEQFF. CDR3 coding DNA: TGCGCCAGCAGCCAGACCCCCCGTGTTGGGTCCTACAATGAGCAGTTCTTC.

Ten or more counts support this clonotype. The chain uses TRBV28 and TRBJ2-1; D unclear. The CDR3 is 12 amino acids. The V gene lost 3 bases and the J gene lost 2 bases, with 2 bases spanning the gap. Germline V gene lookup returns CDR1 MDHEN and CDR2 SYDVKM. The CDR3 DNA is TGTGCCAGCAGTTTCCCCTACAATGAGCAGTTCTTC. Protein: CASSFPYNEQFF.

This clonotype showed up many times. This chain uses TRBV7-9 with TRBJ1-4; 9 bases agree with TRBD1. J lost 5 bases, V lost 6 bases, and 4 bases had no gene match. This CDR3 is built from 14 residues. Germline values: CDR1 SEHNR, CDR2 FQNEAQ (reference sequence). CDR3 region: CASRLQGANEKLFF. The CDR3 DNA sequence: TGTGCCAGCAGACTACAGGGGGCGAATGAAAAACTGTTTTTT.

Many counts were recorded for this clonotype. The CDR3 DNA sequence: TGTGCCAGCAGTCCCAGCAAACTAGCGGGAGGGCCGCGGGACAAAAACATTCAGTACTTC. Translated, it gives CASSPSKLAGGPRDKNIQYF. The rearrangement links TRBV12-3 or TRBV12-4 to TRBJ2-4; 13 bases are shared with TRBD2. Unmatched junction bases numbered 16, after V lost 5 bases and J lost 3 bases. The length of the CDR3 is 20 residues.

This clonotype has only a few counts. The junction does not match germline at one end; this may be a read error. The V and J genes are TRBV24-1 and TRBJ2-1; TRBD2 matches 10 bases. Germline lookup yields CDR1 KGHDR and CDR2 SFDVKD. The CDR3 is 12 amino acids. The CDR3 region has the DNA TGTGCCACCAGTGACCCTAGCGGGAGTACGGTCTTC. Its translation: CATSDPSGSTVF.

This clonotype came up many times. The chain is built from TRBV28 and TRBJ2-2; D may be TRBD1 or TRBD2 (5 bases each). Per germline, CDR1 MDHEN and CDR2 SYDVKM. The CDR3 length is 16 residues. Deletions cut 9 bases from V and 1 base from J, with 18 bases between. CDR3 nucleotide sequence: TGTGCCAGTACTTCCGGGGCAGGATTGAACACCGGGGAGCTGTTTTTT. It codes for CASTSGAGLNTGELFF. Together with reference TRBV28 and TRBJ2-2, the CDR3 gives the full variable domain: DVKVTQSSRYLVKRTGEKVFLECVQDMDHENMFWYRQDPGLGLRLIYFSYDVKMKEKGDIPEGYSVSREKKERFSLILESASTNQTSMYLCASTSGAGLNTGELFFGEGSRLTVL.

This clonotype occurred a few times. The chain uses TRBV28 and TRBJ1-5, with D uncertain. Germline V gene data show CDR1 as MDHEN and CDR2 as SYDVKM. V lost 1 base to trimming and J lost 0 bases, with 10 bases between them. The CDR3 totals 16 residues. CDR3 DNA: TGTGCCAGCAGTTTATCCCGACCGATTAGCAATCAGCCCCAGCATTTT. Translated, it gives CASSLSRPISNQPQHF.

This clonotype was detected only a few times. V gene TRBV20-1 combines with J gene TRBJ2-7; D unresolved. This CDR3 comprises 13 residues. The V end lost 6 bases, the J end lost 6 bases, and 18 bases lay between the germline ends. Germline-derived CDR1 and CDR2 are DFQATT and SNEGSKA (reference sequence). CDR3 bases: TGCAGTGCCAGTCATCGGGCCGGGTTCGAGCAGTACTTC. It specifies CSASHRAGFEQYF.

The sample holds many counts of this clonotype. This chain joins TRBV7-2 and TRBJ1-2; no clear D. V lost 0 bases and J lost 2, with 7 bases in between. The length of the CDR3 is 14 residues. The germline CDR1 and CDR2 sequences are SGHTA and FQGNSA. The CDR3, as DNA: TGTGCCAGCAGCTTAGCAGCCTCAAACTATGGCTACACCTTC. As protein: CASSLAASNYGYTF. Together with reference TRBV7-2 and TRBJ1-2, the CDR3 gives the full variable domain: GAGVSQSPSNKVTEKGKDVELRCDPISGHTALYWYRQSLGQGLEFLIYFQGNSAPDKSGLPSDRFSAERTGGSVSTLTIQRTQQEDSAVYLCASSLAASNYGYTFGSGTRLTVV.

This clonotype was seen ten or more times. The V call is TRBV9, the J call TRBJ2-7, with 10 bases identical to TRBD2. CDR1 and CDR2 from the germline V gene are SGDLS and YYNGEE. This CDR3 region has 13 residues. V lost 3 bases and J lost 4; bases outside the gene matches: 1. The CDR3 DNA reads as TGTGCCAGCAGCGAGACTAGCGGGTACGAGCAGTACTTC. Protein sequence: CASSETSGYEQYF.

This clonotype has at least ten counts. The chain carries TRBV7-9 and TRBJ2-3; TRBD2 aligns across 9 bases. From germline, CDR1 is SEHNR and CDR2 FQNEAQ (reference sequence). The V and J ends lost 5 bases and 1 base, in that order; junction bases with no gene match: 7. The CDR3 sequence is 16 residues long. The CDR3 reads CASSRVPSGGTDTQYF. The CDR3 DNA follows: TGTGCCAGCAGCCGCGTCCCTAGCGGGGGCACAGATACGCAGTATTTT.

This clonotype was seen more than once but under ten times. The V and J genes are TRBV12-3 or TRBV12-4 and TRBJ2-1; TRBD2 might be the D (5 bases). The CDR3 covers 20 residues. V lost 4 bases and J 0 bases, leaving 25 bases between the germline ends. CDR3 in amino acids: CASSSSHPTDGESSYNEQFF. Here the CDR3 DNA reads TGTGCCAGCAGTTCCTCACACCCTACTGACGGGGAGAGCTCCTACAATGAGCAGTTCTTC.